The clone carrying this T cell receptor (beta chain) was recorded a few times. The sample is drawn from a study of beta chain features in type 1 diabetes. Every single donor gave one heparinised blood draw, and these averaged approximately 120 mL. CDR3 length: 17 residues. Germline CDR1 LGHNA, CDR2 YSLEER. V lost 0 bases to trimming and J lost 4 bases, with 16 bases between them. Expressed TCRB transcripts were sequenced after all isolated RNA was converted to cDNA. Sequenced by immunoSEQ multiplex PCR; TCRdb stores in-frame clones only, minus some. The sample has 810,000 or so clones, 15% to 20% seen once.

Input material: naive CD4+ T cells from blood. The origin of this receptor is a woman between 18 and 29 years old in good health. The chain joins TRBV4-3 to TRBJ2-1; tentative D call: TRBD2 (7 bases). The CDR3 nucleotides are TGCGCCAGCAGCCAAGAGCGGGGGCACAACAATTACAATGAGCAGTTCTTC. It encodes CASSQERGHNNYNEQFF.